Sequencing of this T cell receptor (beta chain) was carried out in a study of T cell repertoires in cytomegalovirus infection. Study overall: CMV infection together with matching HLA type was indicated by public TCR beta signatures.

TCRdb itself ran the reads through MiXCR, one entry per CDR3 protein. The table records almost 550,000 distinct CDR3 sequences, about 15% of them present only once. A total of 12 residues make up the CDR3, ends included. Germline V gene data show CDR1 as SGHTA and CDR2 as FQGNSA. As to this clonotype: The conserved final phenylalanine or tryptophan is absent from the CDR3, which likely points to a read error. No DNA is shown, since the ends of the CDR3 on it are uncertain; the CDR3 is the one TCRdb lists.

The receptor's source is a human donor in good health (CMV status not recorded). Some clones in this sample may be carry-over from other donors' samples. The rearrangement links TRBV7-2 to TRBJ2-1. The sequenced material came from CD8+ T cells from PBMCs. The CDR3 loop reads CASSFFHNEKFL.